This TCR beta chain comes out of a study of CD8+ T cells in alopecia areata. Germline V gene sequence: CDR1 SQVTM, CDR2 ANQGSEA. Trimming took 0 bases from V and 2 from J; bases not matched to a gene: 6. This CDR3 region has 15 residues. Following extraction, RNA underwent reverse transcription to cDNA, which served as the sequencing template. Assay: immunoSEQ multiplex PCR; the TCRdb copy retains only in-frame clones and omits some. Of tens of thousands of clones in the sample, around 60% were seen once. T lymphocytes (CD4+ and CD8+) were sorted from PBMCs. Overall study findings and caveats: Among the cells sequenced in scalp samples are also the resident alphabeta T cells of normal skin.

About this clone itself: The target antigen is unknown.

This chain uses TRBV29-1 with TRBJ2-7; 8 nucleotides agree with TRBD1. The material sequenced was NKG2D-high CD8+ T cells sorted from blood. The receptor was isolated from a human donor with alopecia areata. The CDR3 protein is CSVEDRQGWAYEQYF. CDR3 in DNA: TGCAGCGTTGAAGATCGACAGGGGTGGGCCTACGAGCAGTACTTC.